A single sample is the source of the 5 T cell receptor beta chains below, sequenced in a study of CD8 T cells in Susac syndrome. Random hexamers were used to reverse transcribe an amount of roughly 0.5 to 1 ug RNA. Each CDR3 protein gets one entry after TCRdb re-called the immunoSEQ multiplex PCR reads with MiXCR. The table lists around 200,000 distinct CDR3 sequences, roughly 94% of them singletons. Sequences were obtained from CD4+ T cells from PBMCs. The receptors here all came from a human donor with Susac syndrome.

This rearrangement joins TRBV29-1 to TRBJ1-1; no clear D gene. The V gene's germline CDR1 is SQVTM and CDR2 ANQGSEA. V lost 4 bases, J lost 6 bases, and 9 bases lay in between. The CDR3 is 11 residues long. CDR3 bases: TGCAGCGTTGGCGGGGAGGCTGAAGCTTTCTTT. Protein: CSVGGEAEAFF.

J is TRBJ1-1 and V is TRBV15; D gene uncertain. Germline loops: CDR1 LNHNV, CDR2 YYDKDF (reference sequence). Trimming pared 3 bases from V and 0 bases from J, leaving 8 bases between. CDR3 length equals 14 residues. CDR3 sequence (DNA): TGTGCCACCAGCAGGGAACGAGTGAACACTGAAGCTTTCTTT. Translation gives CATSRERVNTEAFF.

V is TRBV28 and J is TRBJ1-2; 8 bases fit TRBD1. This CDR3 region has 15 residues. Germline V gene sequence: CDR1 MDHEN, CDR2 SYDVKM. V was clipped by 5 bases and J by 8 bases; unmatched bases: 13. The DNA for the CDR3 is TGTGCCAGCAGTGGGAAGGACAGGGCAGGGTACGGCTACACCTTC. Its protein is CASSGKDRAGYGYTF.

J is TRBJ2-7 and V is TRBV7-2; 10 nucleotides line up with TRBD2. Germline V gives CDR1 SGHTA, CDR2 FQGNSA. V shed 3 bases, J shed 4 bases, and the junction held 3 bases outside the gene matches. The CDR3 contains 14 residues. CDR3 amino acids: CASSFSGGQYEQYF. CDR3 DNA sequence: TGTGCCAGCAGCTTTAGCGGGGGGCAATACGAGCAGTACTTC.

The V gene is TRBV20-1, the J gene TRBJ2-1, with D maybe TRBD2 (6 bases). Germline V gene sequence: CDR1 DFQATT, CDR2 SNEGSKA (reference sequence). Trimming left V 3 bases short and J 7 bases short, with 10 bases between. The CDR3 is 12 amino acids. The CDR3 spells CSASGGLNEQFF. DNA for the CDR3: TGCAGTGCTAGCGGGGGATTAAATGAGCAGTTCTTC.